The 18 T cell receptor beta chains reported below all come from one sample, sequenced in a study of human T cells and chemical hapten exposure. One entry per CDR3 protein results from TCRdb running MiXCR on the RACE reads. The sample comprises roughly 130,000 distinct CDR3 sequences, 8.5% to 9.5% of which are singletons, and about 2% rests with the top ten. The time point: healthy volunteer bleed at 2 weeks. From whole blood left unfractionated, total RNA was extracted. The sequenced material came from whole blood. These receptors were taken from a male donor in good health. Some clones in this sample may be carry-over from other donors' samples.

The CDR3 reads CSATGTGEYSNQPQHF. The CDR3 DNA reads TGCAGTGCTACCGGGACAGGGGAGTATAGCAATCAGCCCCAGCATTTT. This chain joins TRBV20-1 and TRBJ1-5; 10 bases are shared with TRBD1. This CDR3 region has 16 residues. Germline values: CDR1 DFQATT, CDR2 SNEGSKA (reference sequence). The J segment lost 0 bases and the V segment lost 4 bases, leaving 6 bases of the junction unmatched.

This clonotype was seen a few times. This sequence joins TRBV20-1 and TRBJ2-3; 7 nucleotides agree with TRBD1. The CDR3 loop spans 16 amino acids. With 0 bases clipped from V and 2 bases from J, the junction kept 8 bases outside the gene matches. Germline V gene lookup returns CDR1 DFQATT and CDR2 SNEGSKA (reference sequence). The CDR3 loop reads CSARDLLGQLTDTQYF. The CDR3 coding sequence is TGCAGTGCTAGAGATCTCTTGGGACAGCTCACAGATACGCAGTATTTT.

This clonotype was counted only a few times. The V call is TRBV29-1, the J call TRBJ1-6; the D gene is possibly TRBD1 (6 bases). The CDR3 is 13 amino acids. Germline CDR1 SQVTM, CDR2 ANQGSEA. With 7 bases removed from V and 9 bases from J, the gap between germline ends came to 16 bases. The CDR3 nucleotides read TGCAGCGCTGCTTACAGGGCCGGTTCACCCCTCCACTTT. Translating gives CSAAYRAGSPLHF. The full variable domain, completed using reference TRBV29-1 and TRBJ1-6, is SAVISQKPSRDICQRGTSLTIQCQVDSQVTMMFWYRQQPGQSLTLIATANQGSEATYESGFVIDKFPISRPNLTFSTLTVSNMSPEDSSIYLCSAAYRAGSPLHFGNGTRLTVT.

This clonotype was picked up a small number of times. V is TRBV3-1 and J is TRBJ1-4; no reliable D call. V was clipped by 1 base and J by 3 bases, with 0 bases between them. This CDR3 has 12 residues. Germline V gene lookup returns CDR1 LGHDT and CDR2 YNNKEL (reference sequence). This CDR3 reads CASSQANEKLFF. CDR3 DNA sequence: TGTGCCAGCAGCCAAGCTAATGAAAAACTGTTTTTT.

This chain links TRBV29-1 with TRBJ2-5; D remains ambiguous. The V gene's germline CDR1 is SQVTM and CDR2 ANQGSEA. The CDR3 spans 12 residues. V dropped 3 bases and J dropped 1 base, with 6 bases sitting between them. As DNA, the CDR3 is TGCAGCGTTGATATGGTCCAAGAGACCCAGTACTTC. Translation gives CSVDMVQETQYF. Based on the CDR3 plus reference TRBV29-1 and TRBJ2-5, the full variable domain is SAVISQKPSRDICQRGTSLTIQCQVDSQVTMMFWYRQQPGQSLTLIATANQGSEATYESGFVIDKFPISRPNLTFSTLTVSNMSPEDSSIYLCSVDMVQETQYFGPGTRLLVL.

This clonotype has more than one count but fewer than ten. The rearrangement uses TRBV11-2 and TRBJ2-2; unclear D gene. V lost 3 bases and J lost 5, with 7 bases in between. The CDR3 spans 13 residues. Germline V gene lookup returns CDR1 SGHAT and CDR2 FQNNGV. The CDR3 region is CASSLSLTGELFF. CDR3 bases: TGTGCCAGCAGCTTGTCTTTGACCGGGGAGCTGTTTTTT.

The chain combines TRBV2 with TRBJ2-7; 9 bases align to TRBD2. V was pared by 5 bases and J by 5 bases, with 19 bases of the junction left unmatched. In germline, CDR1 is SNHLY, CDR2 FYNNEI. This CDR3 region has 18 residues. The CDR3 sequence is CASSFSGSGVGGWHEQYF. DNA of the CDR3: TGTGCCAGCAGTTTTAGCGGGAGTGGAGTGGGGGGCTGGCACGAGCAGTACTTC.

This clonotype turned up a few times. The chain has TRBV4-3 and TRBJ1-6; D gene ambiguous. The CDR3 has 14 residues. Germline V lookup: CDR1 LGHNA, CDR2 YSLEER. Deletions cut 7 bases from V and 10 bases from J, with 17 bases between. This CDR3 reads CASNLRPGDSPLHF. In nucleotides, the CDR3 is TGCGCCAGCAACCTCCGACCAGGTGACTCACCCCTCCACTTT.

In this sample, this clonotype turned up many times. V usage is TRBV12-3 or TRBV12-4 and J usage is TRBJ1-5; D is perhaps TRBD1 (5 bases). This CDR3 contains 14 residues. V lost 5 bases and J lost 0, with 8 bases in between. The CDR3 bases are TGTGCCAGCAGTGGGGGATATAGCAATCAGCCCCAGCATTTT. Protein product: CASSGGYSNQPQHF.

The gene calls are TRBV14 and TRBJ1-1; 7 bases line up with TRBD1. This CDR3 is built from 13 residues. V was pared by 5 bases and J by 1 base, with 1 base of the junction left unmatched. Per germline, CDR1 SGHDN and CDR2 FVKESK. CDR3: CASSYRGNTEAFF. Written as DNA, the CDR3 is TGTGCCAGCAGCTACAGGGGGAACACTGAAGCTTTCTTT. The full variable domain, completed using reference TRBV14 and TRBJ1-1, is EAGVTQFPSHSVIEKGQTVTLRCDPISGHDNLYWYRRVMGKEIKFLLHFVKESKQDESGMPNNRFLAERTGGTYSTLKVQPAELEDSGVYFCASSYRGNTEAFFGQGTRLTVV.

This clonotype was recorded a few times. The chain combines TRBV18 with TRBJ2-3; D unresolved. The CDR3 is 12 amino acids. The V end was cut by 3 bases, the J end by 4 bases, with 5 bases between. The germline CDR1 and CDR2 sequences are KGHSH and LQKENI. DNA of the CDR3: TGTGCCAGCTCACCGATCCCAGATACGCAGTATTTT. Encoded protein: CASSPIPDTQYF.

This clonotype was picked up many times. The J gene is TRBJ2-7, the V gene TRBV6-1, with D perhaps matching TRBD1 (6 bases). The CDR3 has 14 residues. CDR1 MNHNS and CDR2 SASEGT come from the germline V gene. Deletions cut 5 bases from V and 2 bases from J, with 13 bases between. The chain's CDR3 is CASSPGHSAYEQYF. The CDR3, as DNA: TGTGCCAGCAGTCCGGGACATTCCGCCTACGAGCAGTACTTC.

The rearrangement links TRBV7-9 to TRBJ2-3, with D possibly matching TRBD1 (6 bases). Germline V gene data show CDR1 as SEHNR and CDR2 as FQNEAQ (reference sequence). The length of the CDR3 is 14 residues. V gave up 5 bases and J gave up 6 bases, with 15 bases separating them. The CDR3 nucleotides are TGTGCCAGCAGCCCACAGGGCCCGCAGGATACGCAGTATTTT. Its protein is CASSPQGPQDTQYF.

This clonotype turned up a few times. This chain joins TRBV5-6 and TRBJ1-1; 8 bases fit TRBD1. The CDR3 covers 14 residues. From germline, CDR1 is SGHDT and CDR2 YYEEEE. V trimming: 4 bases; J trimming: 3 bases; junction bases outside the gene matches: 5. CDR3 bases: TGTGCCAGCAGCCAAGTGGACAGGGACACTGAAGCTTTCTTT. Protein product: CASSQVDRDTEAFF.

This clonotype appeared many times. The rearrangement joins TRBV11-2 to TRBJ1-6; possibly TRBD1 for D (5 bases). Germline-derived CDR1 and CDR2 are SGHAT and FQNNGV. Trimming stripped 1 base from V and 7 bases from J, with 8 bases between. CDR3 size: 14 residues. CDR3 nucleotides: TGTGCCAGCAGCTTAGCTCAGGGAAATTCACCCCTCCACTTT. The encoded protein is CASSLAQGNSPLHF.

This clonotype was seen only a few times. The chain uses TRBV5-6 and TRBJ2-1, with a weak D call TRBD2 (5 bases). CDR3 length: 15 residues. Per the germline V gene, CDR1 is SGHDT and CDR2 is YYEEEE. V was shortened by 4 bases and J by 4 bases, with 15 bases between the two germline ends. The DNA for the CDR3 is TGTGCCAGCAGCCTACCCGTCGAGGGATACAATGAGCAGTTCTTC. Amino acid sequence: CASSLPVEGYNEQFF.

Many counts were recorded for this clonotype. V usage is TRBV29-1 and J usage is TRBJ2-1; D may match TRBD1 or TRBD2 (5 bases each). Germline V gives CDR1 SQVTM, CDR2 ANQGSEA. This CDR3 has 14 residues. Trimming pared 2 bases from V and 0 bases from J, leaving 8 bases between. CDR3 coding DNA: TGCAGCGTTGAATGGGGGAGCTCCTACAATGAGCAGTTCTTC. Protein: CSVEWGSSYNEQFF.

This clonotype appeared a few times. This chain links TRBV6-1 with TRBJ1-1, with D possibly TRBD1 on 5 matching bases. CDR3 size: 12 residues. Germline V gives CDR1 MNHNS, CDR2 SASEGT. V lost 10 bases, J lost 1 base, and 10 bases lay in between. CDR3 residues: CATRGGNTEAFF. CDR3 nucleotides: TGTGCCACCCGCGGGGGGAACACTGAAGCTTTCTTT.